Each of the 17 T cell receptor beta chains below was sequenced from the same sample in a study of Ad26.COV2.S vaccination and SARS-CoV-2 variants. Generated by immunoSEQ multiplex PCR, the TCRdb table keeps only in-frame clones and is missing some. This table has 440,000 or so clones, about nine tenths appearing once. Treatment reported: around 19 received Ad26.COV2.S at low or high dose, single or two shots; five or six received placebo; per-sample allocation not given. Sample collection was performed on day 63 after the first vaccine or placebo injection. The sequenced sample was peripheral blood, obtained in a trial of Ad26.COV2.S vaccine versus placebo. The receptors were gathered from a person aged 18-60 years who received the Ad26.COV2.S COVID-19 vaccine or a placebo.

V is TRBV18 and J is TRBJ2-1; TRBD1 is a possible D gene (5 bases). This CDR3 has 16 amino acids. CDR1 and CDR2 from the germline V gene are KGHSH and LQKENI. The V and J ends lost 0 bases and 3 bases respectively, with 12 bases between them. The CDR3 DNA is TGTGCCAGCTCACCACCGTCAGGGCCTGTCTACAATGAGCAGTTCTTC. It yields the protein CASSPPSGPVYNEQFF.

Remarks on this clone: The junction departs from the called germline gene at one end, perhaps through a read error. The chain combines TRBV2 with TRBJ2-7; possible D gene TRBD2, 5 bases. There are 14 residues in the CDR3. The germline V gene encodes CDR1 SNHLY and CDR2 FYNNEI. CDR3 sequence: CASSEEGWGYEQYF. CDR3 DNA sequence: TGTGCCAGCAGCGAAGAGGGATGGGGCTACGAGCAGTACTTC.

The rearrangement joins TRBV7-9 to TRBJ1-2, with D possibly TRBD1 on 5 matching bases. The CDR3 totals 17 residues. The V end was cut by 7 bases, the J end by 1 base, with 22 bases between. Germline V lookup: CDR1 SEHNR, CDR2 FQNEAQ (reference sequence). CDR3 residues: CASNRIVTGPHNYGYTF. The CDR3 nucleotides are TGTGCCAGCAACCGCATAGTCACAGGACCTCATAACTATGGCTACACCTTC.

This chain's CDR3 is CASSGGASTQYF. In DNA form, the CDR3 reads TGTGCCAGCAGCGGGGGGGCCTCTACGCAGTATTTT. The rearrangement links TRBV9 to TRBJ2-3; D possibly matches TRBD1 or TRBD2 (6 bases each). V gave up 3 bases and J gave up 8 bases, with 10 bases separating them. This CDR3 has 12 amino acids. Germline V gene data show CDR1 as SGDLS and CDR2 as YYNGEE.

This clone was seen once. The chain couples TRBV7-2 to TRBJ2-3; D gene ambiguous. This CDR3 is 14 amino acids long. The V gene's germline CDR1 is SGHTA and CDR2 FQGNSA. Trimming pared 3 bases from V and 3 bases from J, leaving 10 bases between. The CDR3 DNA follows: TGTGCCAGCAGCTTTCGGTACACTACAGATACGCAGTATTTT. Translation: CASSFRYTTDTQYF.

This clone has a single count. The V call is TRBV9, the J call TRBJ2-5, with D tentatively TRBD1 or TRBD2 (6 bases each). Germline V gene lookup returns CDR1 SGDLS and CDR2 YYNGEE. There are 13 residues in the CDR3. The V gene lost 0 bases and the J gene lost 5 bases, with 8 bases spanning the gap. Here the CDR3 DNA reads TGTGCCAGCAGCGTAGTAGGGGGGGAGACCCAGTACTTC. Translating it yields CASSVVGGETQYF.

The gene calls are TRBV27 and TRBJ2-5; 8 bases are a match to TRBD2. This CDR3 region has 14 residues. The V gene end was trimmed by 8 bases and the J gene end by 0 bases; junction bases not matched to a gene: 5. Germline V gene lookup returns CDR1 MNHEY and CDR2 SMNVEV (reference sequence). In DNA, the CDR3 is TGTGCCAGCCTCAATAGCGGGAACCAAGAGACCCAGTACTTC. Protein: CASLNSGNQETQYF.

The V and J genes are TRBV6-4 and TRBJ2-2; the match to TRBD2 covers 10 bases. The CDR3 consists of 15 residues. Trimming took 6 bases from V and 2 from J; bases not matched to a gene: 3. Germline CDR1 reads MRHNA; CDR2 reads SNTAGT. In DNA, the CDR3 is TGTGCCAGCAGACCACTAGCGGGAAACACCGGGGAGCTGTTTTTT. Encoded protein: CASRPLAGNTGELFF.

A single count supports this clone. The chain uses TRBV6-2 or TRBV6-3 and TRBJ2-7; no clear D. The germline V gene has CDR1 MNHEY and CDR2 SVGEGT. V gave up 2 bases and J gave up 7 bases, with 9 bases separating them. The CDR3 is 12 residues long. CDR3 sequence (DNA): TGTGCCAGCAGTTACGCGACTGAAGAGCAGTACTTC. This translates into CASSYATEEQYF.

CDR3 DNA sequence: TGTGCCATCGGGAGGTCCAATCAGCCCCAGCATTTT. Amino acid sequence: CAIGRSNQPQHF. V and J are TRBV6-6 and TRBJ1-5; D remains unclear. Germline CDR1 is MNHNY and CDR2 is SVGAGI (reference sequence). Trimming removed 10 bases from V and 3 bases from J, with 10 bases in between. The length of the CDR3 is 12 residues.

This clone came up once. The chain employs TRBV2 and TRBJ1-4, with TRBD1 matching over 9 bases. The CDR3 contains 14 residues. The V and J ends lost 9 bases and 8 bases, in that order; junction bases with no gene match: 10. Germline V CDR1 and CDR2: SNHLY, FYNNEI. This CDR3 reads CASKKQGADEKLFF. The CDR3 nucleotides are TGTGCCAGTAAAAAACAGGGGGCGGACGAAAAACTGTTTTTT.

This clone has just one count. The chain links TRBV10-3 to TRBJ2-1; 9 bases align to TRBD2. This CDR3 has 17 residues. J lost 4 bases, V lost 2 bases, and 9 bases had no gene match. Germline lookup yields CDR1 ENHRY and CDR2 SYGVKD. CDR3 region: CAISEIPVAGGYNEQFF. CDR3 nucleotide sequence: TGTGCCATCAGTGAGATCCCGGTTGCGGGAGGGTACAATGAGCAGTTCTTC.

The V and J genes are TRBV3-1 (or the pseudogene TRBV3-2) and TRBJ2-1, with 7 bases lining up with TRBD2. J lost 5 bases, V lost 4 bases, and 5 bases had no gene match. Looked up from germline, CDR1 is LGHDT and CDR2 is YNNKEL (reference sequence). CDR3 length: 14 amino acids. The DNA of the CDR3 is TGTGCCAGCAGCCCGGGACTACTTAACAATGAGCAGTTCTTC. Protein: CASSPGLLNNEQFF.

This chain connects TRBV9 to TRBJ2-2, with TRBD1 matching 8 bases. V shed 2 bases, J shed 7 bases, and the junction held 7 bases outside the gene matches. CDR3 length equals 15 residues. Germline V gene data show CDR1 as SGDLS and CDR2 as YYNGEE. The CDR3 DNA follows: TGTGCCAGCAGCGTCTCGACAGGGGCAGGCGGGGAGCTGTTTTTT. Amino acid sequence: CASSVSTGAGGELFF.

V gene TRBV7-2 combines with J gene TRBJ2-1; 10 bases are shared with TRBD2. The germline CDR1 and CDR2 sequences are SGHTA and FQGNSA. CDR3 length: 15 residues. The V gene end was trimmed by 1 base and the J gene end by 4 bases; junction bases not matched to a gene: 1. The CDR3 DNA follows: TGTGCCAGCAGCTTAGGAGCGGGAGGGTACAATGAGCAGTTCTTC. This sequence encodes CASSLGAGGYNEQFF.

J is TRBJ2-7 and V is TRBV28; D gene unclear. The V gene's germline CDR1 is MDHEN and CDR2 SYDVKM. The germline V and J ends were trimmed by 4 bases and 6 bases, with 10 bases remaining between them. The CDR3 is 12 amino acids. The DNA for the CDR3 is TGTGCCAGCAGTTCTTCTTCGGGCGAGCAGTACTTC. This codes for CASSSSSGEQYF.

The CDR3 region is CASQIGTDQPQHF. The CDR3, as DNA: TGTGCCAGCCAAATAGGGACAGATCAGCCCCAGCATTTT. V gene TRBV28 combines with J gene TRBJ1-5; TRBD1 matches 7 bases. This CDR3 region has 13 residues. Trimming took 8 bases from V and 5 from J; bases not matched to a gene: 6. Germline CDR1 is MDHEN and CDR2 is SYDVKM.